The clone carrying this T cell receptor beta chain was recorded once. Its antigen remains unidentified. Different DNA sequences within this sample yield the same CDR3. Libraries were prepared by immunoSEQ multiplex PCR; TCRdb keeps only in-frame clonotypes and omits some of them. The data hold 400,000 to 450,000 clones, with roughly 90% observed a single time. The ends were cut back, 6 bases at V and 3 bases at J, with 11 bases in the middle. CDR3 size: 13 residues. The sample is drawn from a study of Ad26.COV2.S vaccination and SARS-CoV-2 variants. Described treatment: 15 to 20 received Ad26.COV2.S at low or high dose, single or two shots; roughly five received placebo; per-sample allocation not given. At day 63 after the first vaccine or placebo injection, samples were drawn. Study-level points and caveats: Analyses that measured TCR breadth and depth may have underestimated total T cell responses.

The chain has TRBV12-3 or TRBV12-4 and TRBJ1-2; maybe TRBD1 (5 bases). This clonotype originated in a person aged 18-60 years who received the Ad26.COV2.S COVID-19 vaccine or a placebo. Sequenced material: peripheral blood, taken in a trial of Ad26.COV2.S vaccine versus placebo. The CDR3 region has the DNA TGTGCCAGCAGCCCTGGGACGGACTATGGCTACACCTTC. Protein sequence: CASSPGTDYGYTF.